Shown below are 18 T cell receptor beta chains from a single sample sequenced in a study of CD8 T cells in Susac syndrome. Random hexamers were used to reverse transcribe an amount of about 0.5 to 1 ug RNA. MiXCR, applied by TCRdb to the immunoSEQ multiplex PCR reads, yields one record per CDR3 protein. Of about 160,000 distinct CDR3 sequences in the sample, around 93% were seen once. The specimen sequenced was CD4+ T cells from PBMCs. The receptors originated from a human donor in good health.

As DNA, the CDR3 is TGTGCCAGCAGCCGGACCTCTGAAGCTTTCTTT. It is translated as CASSRTSEAFF. The chain links TRBV4-2 to TRBJ1-1; D ambiguous. CDR1 and CDR2 (germline): LGHNA, YNFKEQ. Trimming removed 4 bases at V and 6 bases at J, with 6 bases between. This CDR3 has 11 amino acids.

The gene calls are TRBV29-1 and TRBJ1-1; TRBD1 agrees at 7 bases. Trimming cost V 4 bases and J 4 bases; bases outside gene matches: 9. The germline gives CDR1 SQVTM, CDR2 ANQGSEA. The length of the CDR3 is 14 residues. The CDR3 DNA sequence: TGCAGCGTTGCTTGGGCAGGGGGGGGCACTGAAGCTTTCTTT. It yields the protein CSVAWAGGGTEAFF.

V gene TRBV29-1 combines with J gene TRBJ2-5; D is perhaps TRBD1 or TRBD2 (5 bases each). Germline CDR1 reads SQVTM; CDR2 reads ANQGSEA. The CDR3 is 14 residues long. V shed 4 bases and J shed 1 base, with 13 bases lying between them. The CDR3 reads CSVAHAGTQETQYF. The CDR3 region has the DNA TGCAGCGTTGCTCATGCTGGGACCCAAGAGACCCAGTACTTC.

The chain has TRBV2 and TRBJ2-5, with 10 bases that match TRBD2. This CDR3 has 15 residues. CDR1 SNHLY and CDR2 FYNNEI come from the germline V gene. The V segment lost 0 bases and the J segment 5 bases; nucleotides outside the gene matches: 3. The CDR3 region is CASSEAGTSVETQYF. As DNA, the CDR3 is TGTGCCAGCAGTGAAGCAGGGACTAGCGTGGAGACCCAGTACTTC.

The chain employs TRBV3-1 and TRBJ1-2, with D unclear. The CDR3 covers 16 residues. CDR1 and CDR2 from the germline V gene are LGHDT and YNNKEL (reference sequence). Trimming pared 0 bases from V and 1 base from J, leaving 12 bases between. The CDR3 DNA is TGTGCCAGCAGCCAAGATCCGGCAGGCGTTAACTATGGCTACACCTTC. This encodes CASSQDPAGVNYGYTF.

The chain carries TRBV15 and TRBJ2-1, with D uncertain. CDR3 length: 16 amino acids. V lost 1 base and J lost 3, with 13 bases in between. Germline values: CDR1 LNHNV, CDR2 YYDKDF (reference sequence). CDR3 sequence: CATSRAAQLLYNEQFF. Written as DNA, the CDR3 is TGTGCCACCAGCAGAGCTGCCCAGCTCCTCTACAATGAGCAGTTCTTC.

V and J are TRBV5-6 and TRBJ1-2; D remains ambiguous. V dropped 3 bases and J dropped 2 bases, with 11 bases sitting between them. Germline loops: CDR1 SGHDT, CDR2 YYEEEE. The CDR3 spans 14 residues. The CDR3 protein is CASSSTQRNYGYTF. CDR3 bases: TGTGCCAGCAGCTCGACCCAAAGGAACTATGGCTACACCTTC.

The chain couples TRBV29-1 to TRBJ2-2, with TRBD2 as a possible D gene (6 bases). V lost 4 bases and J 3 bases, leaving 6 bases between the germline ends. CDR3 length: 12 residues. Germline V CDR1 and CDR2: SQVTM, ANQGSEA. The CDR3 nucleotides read TGCAGCGTTGGGGGGGACACCGGGGAGCTGTTTTTT. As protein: CSVGGDTGELFF.

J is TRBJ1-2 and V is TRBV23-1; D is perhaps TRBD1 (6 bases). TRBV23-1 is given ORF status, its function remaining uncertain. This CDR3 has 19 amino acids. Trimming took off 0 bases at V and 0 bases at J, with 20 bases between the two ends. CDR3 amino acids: CASSQSNQGTGTTNYGYTF. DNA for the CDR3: TGCGCCAGCAGTCAATCAAATCAAGGAACAGGGACTACTAACTATGGCTACACCTTC.

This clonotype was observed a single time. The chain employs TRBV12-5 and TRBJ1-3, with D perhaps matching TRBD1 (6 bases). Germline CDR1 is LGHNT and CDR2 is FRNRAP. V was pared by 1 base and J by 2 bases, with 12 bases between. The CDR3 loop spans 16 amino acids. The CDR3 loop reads CASGLAGGGPGNTIYF. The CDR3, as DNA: TGTGCTAGTGGTTTGGCCGGGGGCGGCCCTGGAAACACCATATATTTT.

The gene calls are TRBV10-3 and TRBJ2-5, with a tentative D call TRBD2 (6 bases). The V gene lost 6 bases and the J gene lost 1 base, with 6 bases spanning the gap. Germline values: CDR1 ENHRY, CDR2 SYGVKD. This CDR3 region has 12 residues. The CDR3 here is CAIRAGQETQYF. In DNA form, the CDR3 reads TGTGCCATCAGAGCGGGCCAAGAGACCCAGTACTTC.

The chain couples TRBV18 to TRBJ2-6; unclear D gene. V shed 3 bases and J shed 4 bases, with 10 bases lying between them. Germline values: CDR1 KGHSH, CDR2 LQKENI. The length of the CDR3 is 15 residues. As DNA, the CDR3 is TGTGCCAGCTCACCCGTAGGGATCGGGGCCAACGTCCTGACTTTC. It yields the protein CASSPVGIGANVLTF.

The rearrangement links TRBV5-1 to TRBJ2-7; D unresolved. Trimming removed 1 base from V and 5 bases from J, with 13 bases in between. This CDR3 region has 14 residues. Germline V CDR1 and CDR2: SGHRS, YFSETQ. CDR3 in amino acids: CASSLNSGWDEQYF. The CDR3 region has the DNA TGCGCCAGCAGCTTGAACTCCGGATGGGACGAGCAGTACTTC.

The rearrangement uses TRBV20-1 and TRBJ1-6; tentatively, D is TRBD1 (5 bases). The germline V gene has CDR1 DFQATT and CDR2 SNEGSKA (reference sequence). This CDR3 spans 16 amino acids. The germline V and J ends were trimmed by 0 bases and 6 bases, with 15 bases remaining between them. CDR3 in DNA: TGCAGTGCTAGAGATACTTCGCAGGGAGGTAATTCACCCCTCCACTTT. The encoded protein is CSARDTSQGGNSPLHF.

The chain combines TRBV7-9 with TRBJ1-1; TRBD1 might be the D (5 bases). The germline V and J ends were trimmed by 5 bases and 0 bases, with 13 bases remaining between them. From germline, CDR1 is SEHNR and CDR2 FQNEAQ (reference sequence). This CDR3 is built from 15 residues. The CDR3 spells CASSPPGGVNTEAFF. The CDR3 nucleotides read TGTGCCAGCAGCCCGCCTGGAGGGGTGAACACTGAAGCTTTCTTT.

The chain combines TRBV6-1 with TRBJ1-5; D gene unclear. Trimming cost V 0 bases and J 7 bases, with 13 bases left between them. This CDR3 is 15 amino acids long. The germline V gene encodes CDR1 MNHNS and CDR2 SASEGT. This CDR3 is CASSEAGYGIQPQHF. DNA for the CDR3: TGTGCCAGCAGTGAAGCAGGGTACGGTATCCAGCCCCAGCATTTT.

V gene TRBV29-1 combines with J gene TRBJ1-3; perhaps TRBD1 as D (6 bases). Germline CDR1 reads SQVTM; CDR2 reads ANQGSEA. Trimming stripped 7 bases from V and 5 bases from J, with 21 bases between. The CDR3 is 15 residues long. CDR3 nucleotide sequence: TGCAGCGCAGCTACAGGGATAACGGGGAGAAACACCATATATTTT. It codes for CSAATGITGRNTIYF.

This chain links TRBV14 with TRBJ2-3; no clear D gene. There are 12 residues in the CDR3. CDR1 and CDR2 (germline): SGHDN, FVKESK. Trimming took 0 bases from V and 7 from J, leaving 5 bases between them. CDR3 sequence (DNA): TGTGCCAGCAGCCAAGATGGATATACGCAGTATTTT. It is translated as CASSQDGYTQYF.